The 16 T cell receptor beta chains listed next were all sequenced from one sample in a study of OX40 agonist ivuxolimab in advanced cancers. Sequencing was performed with immunoSEQ multiplex PCR; in TCRdb, only in-frame clones are kept and a portion is missing. The top ten clones hold about 2% of a sample with 75,000 to 95,000 clones, roughly 91% of them seen once. Source: CD4+ or CD8+ T cells sorted from blood, taken in a trial of the OX40 agonist ivuxolimab. The receptors come from an adult with an advanced solid tumor such as melanoma, head and neck, liver or kidney cancer.

This clone was found once. The chain combines TRBV5-4 with TRBJ1-5; a possible D gene is TRBD1 (5 bases). Trimming took 2 bases from V and 0 from J, leaving 15 bases between them. Germline assignment: CDR1 SGHNT and CDR2 YYREEE (reference sequence). The CDR3 sequence is 17 residues long. CDR3 loop: CASSFKGTRYSNQPQHF. CDR3 coding DNA: TGTGCCAGCAGCTTCAAAGGGACCAGGTATAGCAATCAGCCCCAGCATTTT.

The chain combines TRBV18 with TRBJ2-2; 9 positions match TRBD2. The germline V gene has CDR1 KGHSH and CDR2 LQKENI. Germline trimming cut 2 bases from V and 4 bases from J; bases unmatched to any gene: 5. The CDR3 covers 16 residues. The chain's CDR3 is CASSPRASGTTGELFF. The CDR3 coding sequence is TGTGCCAGCTCACCAAGGGCTAGCGGGACCACCGGGGAGCTGTTTTTT.

This chain connects TRBV28 to TRBJ1-5, with a possible D match to TRBD1 (5 bases). This CDR3 spans 15 amino acids. CDR1 and CDR2 (germline): MDHEN, SYDVKM. The V end lost 8 bases, the J end lost 2 bases, and 16 bases lay between the germline ends. CDR3: CASGAHSSGNQPQHF. The DNA for the CDR3 is TGTGCCAGCGGGGCACACTCCAGCGGCAATCAGCCCCAGCATTTT.

The J gene is TRBJ2-3, the V gene TRBV5-1; D not certain. CDR3 length equals 14 residues. The V end was cut by 5 bases, the J end by 0 bases, with 10 bases between. The germline CDR1 and CDR2 sequences are SGHRS and YFSETQ. CDR3: CASRFSLSTDTQYF. The CDR3 DNA sequence: TGCGCCAGCAGATTCTCACTAAGCACAGATACGCAGTATTTT.

V and J are TRBV28 and TRBJ1-1; D is perhaps TRBD1 (6 bases). This CDR3 is built from 15 residues. Germline V gene sequence: CDR1 MDHEN, CDR2 SYDVKM. V was cut by 5 bases and J by 3 bases, with 16 bases left in between. In nucleotides, the CDR3 is TGTGCCAGCAGTGCAACAGGGCGCCGGGACACTGAAGCTTTCTTT. This encodes CASSATGRRDTEAFF.

The gene calls are TRBV5-1 and TRBJ2-6, with TRBD2 matching 11 bases. This CDR3 has 18 residues. CDR1 SGHRS and CDR2 YFSETQ come from the germline V gene. The J segment lost 1 base and the V segment lost 0 bases, leaving 3 bases of the junction unmatched. The CDR3 DNA follows: TGCGCCAGCAGCTTGGCCTTAGCGGGAGGGTCTGGGGCCAACGTCCTGACTTTC. It encodes CASSLALAGGSGANVLTF.

The V and J genes are TRBV28 and TRBJ1-4; D ambiguous. This CDR3 contains 15 residues. CDR1 is MDHEN and CDR2 is SYDVKM in the germline V gene. V lost 2 bases and J 1 base, leaving 8 bases between the germline ends. CDR3 in amino acids: CASSLSLGTNEKLFF. The DNA for the CDR3 is TGTGCCAGCAGTTTAAGTCTCGGAACTAATGAAAAACTGTTTTTT.

The chain employs TRBV28 and TRBJ1-6; weak D call: TRBD1 (6 bases). Germline V lookup: CDR1 MDHEN, CDR2 SYDVKM. The CDR3 covers 15 residues. Trimming stripped 7 bases from V and 5 bases from J, with 15 bases between. The CDR3 DNA reads TGTGCCAGCATCTGGTCAGGGGCTGATAATTCACCCCTCCACTTT. Protein: CASIWSGADNSPLHF. The variable domain in full, with the rest retrieved from reference TRBV28 and TRBJ1-6, is DVKVTQSSRYLVKRTGEKVFLECVQDMDHENMFWYRQDPGLGLRLIYFSYDVKMKEKGDIPEGYSVSREKKERFSLILESASTNQTSMYLCASIWSGADNSPLHFGNGTRLTVT.

The chain employs TRBV19 and TRBJ2-3; TRBD2 agrees at 7 bases. CDR1 is LNHDA, CDR2 SQIVND, per germline (reference sequence). The CDR3 contains 16 residues. V lost 5 bases to trimming and J lost 3 bases; unmatched junction nucleotides: 11. CDR3 residues: CASSGGSGTWTDTQYF. Here the CDR3 DNA reads TGTGCCAGTAGTGGGGGGAGCGGGACTTGGACAGATACGCAGTATTTT.

The chain is built from TRBV7-9 and TRBJ1-5; D unclear. The CDR3 is 12 residues long. Germline-derived CDR1 and CDR2 are SEHNR and FQNEAQ (reference sequence). The V end was cut by 5 bases, the J end by 7 bases, with 9 bases between. For the CDR3, the DNA is TGTGCCAGCAGCCCCCCAGAGCAGCCCCAGCATTTT. Translated: CASSPPEQPQHF. The variable domain in full, with the rest retrieved from reference TRBV7-9 and TRBJ1-5, is DTGVSQNPRHKITKRGQNVTFRCDPISEHNRLYWYRQTLGQGPEFLTYFQNEAQLEKSRLLSDRFSAERPKGSFSTLEIQRTEQGDSAMYLCASSPPEQPQHFGDGTRLSIL.

The chain couples TRBV4-3 to TRBJ1-4; D not certain. Germline V gene sequence: CDR1 LGHNA, CDR2 YSLEER. The V and J ends lost 0 bases and 3 bases respectively, with 8 bases between them. The CDR3 contains 15 residues. The CDR3 here is CASSQEDLSNEKLFF. The CDR3 bases are TGCGCCAGCAGCCAAGAGGACCTGTCTAATGAAAAACTGTTTTTT.

This sequence joins TRBV11-2 and TRBJ2-3, with 14 bases fitting TRBD2. The length of the CDR3 is 17 residues. Unmatched junction bases numbered 6, after V lost 1 base and J lost 6 bases. Germline loops: CDR1 SGHAT, CDR2 FQNNGV. The CDR3 DNA is TGTGCCAGCAGCTTAGGGGGACTAGCGGGAGTGGGCGATACGCAGTATTTT. It is translated as CASSLGGLAGVGDTQYF.

This sequence joins TRBV23-1 and TRBJ1-5; D remains ambiguous. TRBV23-1 qualifies as an ORF whose function is uncertain. CDR3 length: 13 amino acids. Trimming pared 7 bases from V and 6 bases from J, leaving 13 bases between. CDR3 DNA sequence: TGCGCCAGCAATGGCTGGGTCGGTCAGCCCCAGCATTTT. It encodes CASNGWVGQPQHF.

This clone was counted a single time. This sample also contains other DNA sequences that code for the same CDR3. V and J are TRBV18 and TRBJ2-7; D is possibly TRBD1 or TRBD2 (5 bases each). CDR1 KGHSH and CDR2 LQKENI come from the germline V gene. The CDR3 covers 13 residues. V lost 2 bases to trimming and J lost 5 bases, with 10 bases between them. CDR3 protein: CASSPGTANEQYF. DNA of the CDR3: TGTGCCAGCTCACCAGGGACGGCTAACGAGCAGTACTTC.

Only a few counts were recorded for this clone. The rearrangement uses TRBV9 and TRBJ1-3; no definite D call. The V end lost 3 bases, the J end lost 4 bases, and 20 bases lay between the germline ends. The CDR3 is 17 amino acids. Germline lookup yields CDR1 SGDLS and CDR2 YYNGEE. The CDR3 sequence: CASSATPGSQWGNTIYF. DNA for the CDR3: TGTGCCAGCAGCGCAACCCCCGGCTCTCAGTGGGGAAACACCATATATTTT.

This clone was seen a single time. This rearrangement joins TRBV7-2 to TRBJ1-1; possibly TRBD1 for D (6 bases). The CDR3 has 16 residues. The germline V and J ends were trimmed by 5 bases and 4 bases, with 20 bases remaining between them. Looked up from germline, CDR1 is SGHTA and CDR2 is FQGNSA. The CDR3 loop reads CASSRGLGVLGTEAFF. The CDR3 DNA is TGTGCCAGCAGCAGGGGGTTGGGGGTGCTGGGCACTGAAGCTTTCTTT.